The rows below give T cell receptor beta chains drawn from one sample of a study of cytomegalovirus exposure and HLA in healthy donors. The repertoire was sequenced with immunoSEQ multiplex PCR; TCRdb's copy has only in-frame clones and lacks some. The sample shows roughly 260,000 clones, about 87% of them seen only once. Material: PBMCs. Source of these receptors: a man younger than 35 in good health and CMV-seronegative. The CDR3 runs from the conserved cysteine through the conserved F or W. D genes are given only for firm matches. Clone size is shown for a subset of rows, as once, few, many or a class of expanded clone.

>17|TRBV7-9|.|TRBJ1-4|.
CASSFSGLGATNEKLFF
TGTGCCAGCAGCTTCAGTGGACTTGGGGCAACTAATGAAAAACTGTTTTTT
>14|TRBV10-3|once|TRBJ1-1|.
CAISEGRAGTEAFF
TGTGCCATCAGTGAAGGCAGGGCCGGCACTGAAGCTTTCTTT
>13|TRBV5-1|once|TRBJ2-3|.
CASSGRQADTQYF
TGCGCCAGCAGCGGCCGACAGGCGGATACGCAGTATTTT
>13|TRBV6-5|few|TRBJ1-5|.
CASSFFGGQPQHF
TGTGCCAGCAGTTTCTTTGGGGGGCAGCCCCAGCATTTT
>14|TRBV18|once|TRBJ2-5|.
CASSPSTSQETQYF
TGTGCCAGCTCACCAAGTACTAGCCAAGAGACCCAGTACTTC
>14|TRBV28|.|TRBJ1-2|.
CASSLVQGVGGYTF
TGTGCCAGCAGTTTGGTCCAGGGTGTAGGCGGCTACACCTTC
>14|TRBV5-4|.|TRBJ2-7|.
CASSSVTSAGEQYF
TGTGCCAGCAGCTCCGTGACTTCAGCGGGCGAGCAGTACTTC
>15|TRBV2|.|TRBJ2-7|.
CASSGGQGNSYEQYF
TGTGCCAGCAGTGGAGGGCAGGGGAATTCGTACGAGCAGTACTTC
>15|TRBV19|.|TRBJ2-7|.
CASSSPTRTPYEQYF
TGTGCCAGTAGTTCTCCCACTAGGACCCCCTACGAGCAGTACTTC
>14|TRBV4-1|.|TRBJ2-1|TRBD2
CASSQVPGLAYAFF
TGCGCCAGCAGCCAAGTCCCGGGACTAGCGTACGCGTTCTTC
>15|TRBV11-2|.|TRBJ2-1|.
CASSLPEVLSGEQFF
TGTGCCAGCAGCTTACCGGAGGTGTTGAGCGGTGAGCAGTTCTTC
>18|TRBV2|.|TRBJ2-1|TRBD2
CASRGVAGYRSTGNEQFF
TGTGCCAGCAGGGGAGTAGCGGGGTATCGTAGCACTGGCAATGAGCAGTTCTTC
>15|TRBV14|.|TRBJ2-1|.
CASSQDGTRVAEQFF
TGTGCCAGCAGCCAAGACGGGACACGGGTTGCTGAGCAGTTCTTC
>15|TRBV2|.|TRBJ2-7|.
CASSDRAEASYEQYF
TGTGCCAGCAGTGATAGGGCGGAGGCTTCCTACGAGCAGTACTTC
>16|TRBV28|.|TRBJ2-3|TRBD2
CASSPPTSGGTDTQYF
TGTGCCAGCAGTCCGCCGACTAGCGGGGGGACAGATACGCAGTATTTT
>15|TRBV19|.|TRBJ2-7|TRBD1
CASSPAGTGDYEQYF
TGTGCCAGTAGCCCCGCGGGGACAGGGGACTACGAGCAGTACTTC
>14|TRBV18|.|TRBJ2-1|.
CASSSARLYNEQFF
TGTGCCAGCTCTTCGGCTAGGCTTTACAATGAGCAGTTCTTC
>14|TRBV27|.|TRBJ2-1|.
CASSLERLNNEQFF
TGTGCCAGCAGTTTGGAGCGGCTGAACAATGAGCAGTTCTTC
>15|TRBV7-2|.|TRBJ2-2|TRBD2
CASSYSGGNTGELFF
TGTGCCAGCAGCTATAGCGGGGGAAATACCGGGGAGCTGTTTTTT
>15|TRBV14|.|TRBJ2-1|.
CASSQGTLDYNEQFF
TGTGCCAGCAGCCAAGGGACTCTCGACTACAATGAGCAGTTCTTC
>13|TRBV30|.|TRBJ2-7|TRBD2
CAWSNSGSYEQYF
TGTGCCTGGAGCAATAGCGGGAGCTACGAGCAGTACTTC
>19|TRBV19|once|TRBJ2-7|TRBD1
CASSQPGQGYGALGDEQYF
TGTGCCAGTAGTCAACCGGGACAGGGGTACGGAGCCCTCGGGGACGAGCAGTACTTC
>13|TRBV18|.|TRBJ1-5|.
CASSPRGGQPQHF
TGTGCCAGCTCACCACGGGGGGGTCAGCCCCAGCATTTT
>19|TRBV7-9|.|TRBJ2-1|TRBD2
CASSLPGQGTSGRANEQFF
TGTGCCAGCAGCTTACCGGGACAGGGGACTAGCGGGAGGGCCAATGAGCAGTTCTTC
>13|TRBV6-5|.|TRBJ2-3|.
CASQIAGTDTQYF
TGTGCCAGCCAAATAGCGGGCACAGATACGCAGTATTTT
>14|TRBV27|.|TRBJ1-1|.
CASRFLQGGTEAFF
TGTGCCAGCAGGTTTCTCCAGGGTGGCACTGAAGCTTTCTTT
>13|TRBV5-4|.|TRBJ2-1|.
CASSMDLSNEQFF
TGTGCCAGCAGCATGGACTTATCGAATGAGCAGTTCTTC
>14|TRBV6-5|.|TRBJ2-5|.
CASSYAGGGETQYF
TGTGCCAGCAGTTACGCCGGGGGTGGAGAGACCCAGTACTTC
>13|TRBV7-9|.|TRBJ2-3|.
CASSPSGEVTQYF
TGTGCCAGCAGCCCGAGTGGAGAAGTTACGCAGTATTTT
>15|TRBV18|.|TRBJ2-3|TRBD1
CASSPQGAFTDTQYF
TGTGCCAGCTCACCACAGGGGGCCTTCACAGATACGCAGTATTTT
>15|TRBV28|.|TRBJ2-3|TRBD2
CASSLGGVSTDTQYF
TGTGCCAGCAGTCTCGGGGGGGTGAGCACAGATACGCAGTATTTT
>13|TRBV27|.|TRBJ2-1|.
CASRGGEFNEQFF
TGTGCCTCGCGCGGCGGGGAATTCAATGAGCAGTTCTTC
>15|TRBV18|.|TRBJ1-5|.
CASSPDSYSNQPQHF
TGTGCCAGCTCTCCGGACAGCTATAGCAATCAGCCCCAGCATTTT
>10|TRBV28|few|TRBJ1-2|.
CASSSNGYTF
TGTGCCAGCAGTTCCAATGGCTACACCTTC
>13|TRBV7-2|.|TRBJ2-5|TRBD2
CSVSGRAQETQYF
TGTTCGGTCAGCGGGAGGGCCCAAGAGACCCAGTACTTC
>17|TRBV27|.|TRBJ2-3|.
CASSRLLGGGGTDTQYF
TGTGCCAGCAGTCGCCTGTTGGGGGGAGGAGGCACAGATACGCAGTATTTT